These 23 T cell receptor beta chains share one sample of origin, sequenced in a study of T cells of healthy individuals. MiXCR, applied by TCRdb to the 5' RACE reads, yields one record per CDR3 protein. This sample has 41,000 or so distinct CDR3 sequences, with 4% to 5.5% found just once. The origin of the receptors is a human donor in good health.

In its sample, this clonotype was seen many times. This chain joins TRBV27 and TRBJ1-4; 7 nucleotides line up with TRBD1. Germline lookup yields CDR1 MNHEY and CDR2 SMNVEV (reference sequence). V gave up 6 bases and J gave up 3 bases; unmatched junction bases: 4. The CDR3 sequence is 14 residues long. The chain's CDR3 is CASRLQGSNEKLFF. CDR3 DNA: TGTGCCAGCAGACTACAGGGGTCTAATGAAAAACTGTTTTTT.

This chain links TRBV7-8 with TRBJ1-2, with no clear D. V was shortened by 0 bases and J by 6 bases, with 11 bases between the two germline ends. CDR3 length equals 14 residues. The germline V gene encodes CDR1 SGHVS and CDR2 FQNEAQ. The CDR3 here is CASSLASQEDGYTF. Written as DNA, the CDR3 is TGTGCCAGCAGCTTAGCTAGTCAGGAGGATGGCTACACCTTC.

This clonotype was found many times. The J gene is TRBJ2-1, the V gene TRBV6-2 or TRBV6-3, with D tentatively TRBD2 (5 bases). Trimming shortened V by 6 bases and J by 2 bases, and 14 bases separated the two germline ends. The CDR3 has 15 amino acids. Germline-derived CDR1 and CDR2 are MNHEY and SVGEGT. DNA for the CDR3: TGTGCCAGCAGCCCGTGGCGGGTTACCTACAATGAGCAGTTCTTC. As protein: CASSPWRVTYNEQFF.

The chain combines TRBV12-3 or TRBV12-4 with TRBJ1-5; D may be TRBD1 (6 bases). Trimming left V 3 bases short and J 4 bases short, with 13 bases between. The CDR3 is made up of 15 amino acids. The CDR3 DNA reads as TGTGCCAGCAGTTTGTCAGGGGAAAAGAATCAGCCCCAGCATTTT. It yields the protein CASSLSGEKNQPQHF.

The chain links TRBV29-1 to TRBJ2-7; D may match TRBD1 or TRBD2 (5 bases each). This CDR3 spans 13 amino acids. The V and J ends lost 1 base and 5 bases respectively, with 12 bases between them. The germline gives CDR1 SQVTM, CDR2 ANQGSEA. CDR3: CSVEGGGFNEQYF. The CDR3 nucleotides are TGCAGCGTTGAAGGGGGCGGGTTCAACGAGCAGTACTTC.

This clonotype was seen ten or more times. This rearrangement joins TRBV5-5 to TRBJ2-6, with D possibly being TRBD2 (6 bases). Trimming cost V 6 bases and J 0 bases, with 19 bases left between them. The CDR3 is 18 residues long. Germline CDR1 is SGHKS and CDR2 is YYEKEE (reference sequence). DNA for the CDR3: TGTGCCAGCAAGTCCCACGGGACTTCCTACTCTGGGGCCAACGTCCTGACTTTC. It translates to CASKSHGTSYSGANVLTF.

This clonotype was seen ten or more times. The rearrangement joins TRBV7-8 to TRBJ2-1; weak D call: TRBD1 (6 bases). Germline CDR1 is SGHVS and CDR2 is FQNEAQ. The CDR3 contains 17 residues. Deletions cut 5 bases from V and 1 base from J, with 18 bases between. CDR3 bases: TGTGCCAGCAGCCACCCAGAGGGGGTCGCTTCCTACAATGAGCAGTTCTTC. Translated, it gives CASSHPEGVASYNEQFF. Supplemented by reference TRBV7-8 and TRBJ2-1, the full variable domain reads GAGVSQSPRYKVAKRGQDVALRCDPISGHVSLFWYQQALGQGPEFLTYFQNEAQLDKSGLPSDRFFAERPEGSVSTLKIQRTQQEDSAVYLCASSHPEGVASYNEQFFGPGTRLTVL.

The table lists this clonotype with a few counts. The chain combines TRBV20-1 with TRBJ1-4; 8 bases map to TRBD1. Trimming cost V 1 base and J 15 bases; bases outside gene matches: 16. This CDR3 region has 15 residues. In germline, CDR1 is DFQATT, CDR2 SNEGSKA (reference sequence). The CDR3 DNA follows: TGCAGTGCTAGAGGGACCGGGACAGGCCGATTATCGGTGTTTTTT. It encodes CSARGTGTGRLSVFF.

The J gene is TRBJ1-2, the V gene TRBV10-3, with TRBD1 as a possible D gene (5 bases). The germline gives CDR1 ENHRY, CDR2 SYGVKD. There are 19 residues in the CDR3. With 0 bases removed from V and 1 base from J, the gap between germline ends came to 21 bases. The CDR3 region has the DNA TGTGCCATCAGTGAGTCCTCCCCGGGTGATTCCGGGGGTAACTATGGCTACACCTTC. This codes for CAISESSPGDSGGNYGYTF.

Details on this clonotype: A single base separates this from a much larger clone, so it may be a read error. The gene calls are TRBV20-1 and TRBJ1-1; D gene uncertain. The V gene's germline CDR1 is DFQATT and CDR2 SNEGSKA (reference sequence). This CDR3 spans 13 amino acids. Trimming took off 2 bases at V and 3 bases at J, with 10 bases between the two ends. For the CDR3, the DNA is TGCAGTGCTAGAATGGGCATTGACACTGAAGCTTTCTTT. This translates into CSARMGIDTEAFF.

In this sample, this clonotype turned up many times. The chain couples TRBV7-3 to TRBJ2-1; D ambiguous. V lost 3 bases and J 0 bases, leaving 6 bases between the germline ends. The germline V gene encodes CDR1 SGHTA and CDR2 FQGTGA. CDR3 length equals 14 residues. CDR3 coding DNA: TGTGCCAGCAGCTTGACAAGCTCCTACAATGAGCAGTTCTTC. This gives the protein CASSLTSSYNEQFF.

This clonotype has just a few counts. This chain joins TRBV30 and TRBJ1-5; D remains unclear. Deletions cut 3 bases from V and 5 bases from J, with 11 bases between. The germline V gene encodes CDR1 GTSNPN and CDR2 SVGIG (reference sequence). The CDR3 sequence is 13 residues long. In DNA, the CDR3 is TGTGCCTGGAGGGGCACGGACGATCAGCCCCAGCATTTT. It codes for CAWRGTDDQPQHF.

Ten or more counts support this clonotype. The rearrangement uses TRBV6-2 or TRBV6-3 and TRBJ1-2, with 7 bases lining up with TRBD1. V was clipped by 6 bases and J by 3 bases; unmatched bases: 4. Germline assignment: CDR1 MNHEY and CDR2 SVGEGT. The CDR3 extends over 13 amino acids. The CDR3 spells CASSPTGDYGYTF. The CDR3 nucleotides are TGTGCCAGCAGCCCTACAGGGGACTATGGCTACACCTTC.

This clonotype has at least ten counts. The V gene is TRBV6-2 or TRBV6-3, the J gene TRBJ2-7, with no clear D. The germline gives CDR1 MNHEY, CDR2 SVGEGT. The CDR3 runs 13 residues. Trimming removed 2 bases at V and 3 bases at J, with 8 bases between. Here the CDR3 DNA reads TGTGCCAGCAGTTACGAACCCCACTACGAGCAGTACTTC. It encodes CASSYEPHYEQYF.

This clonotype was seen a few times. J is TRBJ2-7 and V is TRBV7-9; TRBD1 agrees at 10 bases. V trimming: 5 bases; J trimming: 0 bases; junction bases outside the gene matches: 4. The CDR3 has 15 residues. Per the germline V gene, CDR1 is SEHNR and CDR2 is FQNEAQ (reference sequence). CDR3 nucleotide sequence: TGTGCCAGCAGCACATGGACAGGGGGCTCCTACGAGCAGTACTTC. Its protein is CASSTWTGGSYEQYF. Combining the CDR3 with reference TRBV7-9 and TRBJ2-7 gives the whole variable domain DTGVSQNPRHKITKRGQNVTFRCDPISEHNRLYWYRQTLGQGPEFLTYFQNEAQLEKSRLLSDRFSAERPKGSFSTLEIQRTEQGDSAMYLCASSTWTGGSYEQYFGPGTRLTVT.

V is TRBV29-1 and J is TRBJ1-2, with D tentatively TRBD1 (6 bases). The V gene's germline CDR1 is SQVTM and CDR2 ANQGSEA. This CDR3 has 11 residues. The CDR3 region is CSTRTAPGYTF. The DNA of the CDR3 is TGCAGTACGAGGACAGCTCCTGGCTACACCTTC.

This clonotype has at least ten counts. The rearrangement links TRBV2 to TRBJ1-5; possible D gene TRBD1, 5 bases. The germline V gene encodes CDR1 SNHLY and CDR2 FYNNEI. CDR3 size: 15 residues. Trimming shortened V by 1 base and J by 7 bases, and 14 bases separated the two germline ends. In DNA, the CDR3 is TGTGCCAGCAGTGAAGGGACGTCATCAGGGCAGCCCCAGCATTTT. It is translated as CASSEGTSSGQPQHF. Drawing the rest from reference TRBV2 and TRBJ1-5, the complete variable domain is EPEVTQTPSHQVTQMGQEVILRCVPISNHLYFYWYRQILGQKVEFLVSFYNNEISEKSEIFDDQFSVERPDGSNFTLKIRSTKLEDSAMYFCASSEGTSSGQPQHFGDGTRLSIL.

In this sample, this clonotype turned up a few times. The DNA of the CDR3 is TGTGCCAGCAGTTATTTAGAAAGCTCCTACAATGAGCAGTTCTTC. Its protein is CASSYLESSYNEQFF. V usage is TRBV6-2 or TRBV6-3 and J usage is TRBJ2-1; D call uncertain. The CDR3 extends over 15 amino acids. Between the trimmed V and J ends, which lost 3 bases and 0 bases, there was a span of 9 bases. From germline, CDR1 is MNHEY and CDR2 SVGEGT.

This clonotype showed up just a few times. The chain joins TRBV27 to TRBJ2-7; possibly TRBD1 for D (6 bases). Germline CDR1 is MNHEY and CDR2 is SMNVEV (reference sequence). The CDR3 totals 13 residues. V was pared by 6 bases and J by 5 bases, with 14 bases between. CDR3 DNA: TGTGCCAGCAGACAGGGAAAAGTCAACGAGCAGTACTTC. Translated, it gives CASRQGKVNEQYF.

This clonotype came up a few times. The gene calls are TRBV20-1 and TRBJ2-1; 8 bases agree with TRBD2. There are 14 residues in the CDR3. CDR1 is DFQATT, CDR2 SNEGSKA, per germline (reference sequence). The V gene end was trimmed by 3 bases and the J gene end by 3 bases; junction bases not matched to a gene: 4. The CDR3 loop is CSASPGTSYNEQFF. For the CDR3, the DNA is TGCAGTGCTAGCCCCGGGACTAGCTACAATGAGCAGTTCTTC.

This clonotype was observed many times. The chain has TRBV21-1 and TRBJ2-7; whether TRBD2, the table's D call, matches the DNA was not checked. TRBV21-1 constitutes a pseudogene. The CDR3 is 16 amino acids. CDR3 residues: CASSKVRREPFYEQYF. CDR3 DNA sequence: TGTGCCAGCAGCAAAGTCCGGCGGGAGCCATTCTACGAGCAGTACTTC.

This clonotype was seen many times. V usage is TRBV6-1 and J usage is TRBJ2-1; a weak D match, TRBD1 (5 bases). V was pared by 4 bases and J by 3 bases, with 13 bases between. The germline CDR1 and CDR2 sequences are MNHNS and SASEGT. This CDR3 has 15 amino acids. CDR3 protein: CASSVFRVGYNEQFF. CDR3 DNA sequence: TGTGCCAGCAGTGTATTCAGGGTGGGCTACAATGAGCAGTTCTTC.

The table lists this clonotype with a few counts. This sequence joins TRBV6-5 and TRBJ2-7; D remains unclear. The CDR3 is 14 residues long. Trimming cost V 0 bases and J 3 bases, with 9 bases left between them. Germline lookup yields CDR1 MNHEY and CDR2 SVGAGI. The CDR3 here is CASSYSTRSYEQYF. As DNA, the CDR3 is TGTGCCAGCAGTTACTCGACCAGGAGCTACGAGCAGTACTTC.